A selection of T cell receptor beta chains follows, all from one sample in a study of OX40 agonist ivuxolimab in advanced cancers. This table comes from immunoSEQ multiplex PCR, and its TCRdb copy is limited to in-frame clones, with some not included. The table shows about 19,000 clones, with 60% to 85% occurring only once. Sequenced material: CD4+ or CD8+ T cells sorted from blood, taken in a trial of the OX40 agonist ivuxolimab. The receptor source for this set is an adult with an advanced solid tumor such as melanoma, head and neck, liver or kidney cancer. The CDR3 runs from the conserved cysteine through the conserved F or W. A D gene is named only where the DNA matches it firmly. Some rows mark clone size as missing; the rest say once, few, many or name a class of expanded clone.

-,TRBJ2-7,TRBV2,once,TGTGCCAGCAGTGAGGGCGGCTCCTACGAGCAGTACTTC,CASSEGGSYEQYF
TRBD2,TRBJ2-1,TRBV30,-,TGTGCCTGGAGTGCCCGAACGGGGGGAGTTAGTGAGCAGTTCTTC,CAWSARTGGVSEQFF
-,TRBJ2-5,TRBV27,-,TGTGCCAGCAGTTTATTGGGGGAAGAGACCCAGTACTTC,CASSLLGEETQYF
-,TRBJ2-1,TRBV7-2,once,TGTGCCAGCAGCTTGGACCCCTCCGGCAATGAGCAGTTCTTC,CASSLDPSGNEQFF
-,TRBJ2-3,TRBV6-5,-,TGTGCCAGCAGTTCCGTCCCTCCAGGGAGTACGCAGTATTTT,CASSSVPPGSTQYF
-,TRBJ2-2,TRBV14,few,TGTGCCAGCAGCCAAGTCGCCGGGGTGGGGGAGCTGTTTTTT,CASSQVAGVGELFF
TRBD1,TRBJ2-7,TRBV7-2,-,TGTGCCAGCAGCCCTTACAGGGGGCGGGACTACGAGCAGTACTTC,CASSPYRGRDYEQYF
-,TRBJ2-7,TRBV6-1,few,TGTGCCAGCAGTGAACGGGCTAGCGCATACTACGAGCAGTACTTC,CASSERASAYYEQYF
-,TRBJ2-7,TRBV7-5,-,TGTGCCAGCACCTTACTAGCGGGAGCGTTGGGCTACGAGCAGTACTTC,CASTLLAGALGYEQYF
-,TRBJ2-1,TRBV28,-,TGTGCCAGCAGTTTGGGATTCCAGAATGAGCAGTTCTTC,CASSLGFQNEQFF
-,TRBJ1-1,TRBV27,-,TGTGCCAGCGATTTTATCCCCCGGGTGGTGGGCGGTGAAGCTTTCTTT,CASDFIPRVVGGEAFF
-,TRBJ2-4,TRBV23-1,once,TGCGCCAGCAGTCAATTCGGGACAGCCAAAAACATTCAGTACTTC,CASSQFGTAKNIQYF
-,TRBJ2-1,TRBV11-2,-,TGTGCCAGCAGCGGGTACGGTGAGCAGTTCTTC,CASSGYGEQFF
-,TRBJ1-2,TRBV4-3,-,TGCGCCAGCAGCCAAGGGGAGAGGGGCTACACCTTC,CASSQGERGYTF
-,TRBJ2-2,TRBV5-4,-,TGTGCCAGCAGCTTGCCCCCAGGGTTTTCGAACACCGGGGAGCTGTTTTTT,CASSLPPGFSNTGELFF
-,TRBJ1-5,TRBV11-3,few,TGTGCCAGCAGCTTAAGTCAGCCCCAGCATTTT,CASSLSQPQHF
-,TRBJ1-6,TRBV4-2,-,TGTGCCAGCAGCCAAGATCCCCAGCCCAATTCACCCCTCCACTTT,CASSQDPQPNSPLHF
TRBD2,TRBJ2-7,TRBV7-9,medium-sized,TGTGCCAGCACCTTACTAGCGGGAGCGTTGGGCTACGAGCAGTACTTC,CASTLLAGALGYEQYF
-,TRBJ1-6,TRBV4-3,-,TGCGCCAGCAGCCAAGACAGGGGAGGGTCACCCCTCCACTTT,CASSQDRGGSPLHF
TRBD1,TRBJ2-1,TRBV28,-,TGTGCCAGCAGTTTACCACGACAGGGGGCATCCATGGGCGGGATCTACAATGAGCAGTTCTTC,CASSLPRQGASMGGIYNEQFF
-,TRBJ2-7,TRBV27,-,TGTGCCAGCAGTTTATCCCTAGGACACGTGGAGCAGTACTTC,CASSLSLGHVEQYF
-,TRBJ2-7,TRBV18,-,TGTGCCAGCTCACTCCCTCCCCCAGGGCCCTACGAGCAGTACTTC,CASSLPPPGPYEQYF
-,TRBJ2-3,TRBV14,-,TGTGCCAGCAGCCACGATCGAGGGAGGATCGCAGATACGCAGTATTTT,CASSHDRGRIADTQYF
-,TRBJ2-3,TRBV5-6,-,TGTGCCAGCAGCCCGGGACGCCCACGACCAGATACGCAGTATTTT,CASSPGRPRPDTQYF
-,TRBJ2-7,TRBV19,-,TGTGCCAGTAGTATATACCCAGGGAGCTCCTACGAGCAGTACTTC,CASSIYPGSSYEQYF
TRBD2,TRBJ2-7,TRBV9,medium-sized,TGTGCCAGCAGCGGAGGAGCGGGGGCTGACGAGCAGTACTTC,CASSGGAGADEQYF
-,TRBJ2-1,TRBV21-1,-,TGTGCCAGCAGGGCTTCATTACACCATTCCGACAATGAGCAGTTCTTC,CASRASLHHSDNEQFF
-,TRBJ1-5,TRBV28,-,TGTGCCAGCAACTTTTTGGAGGCTTATCAGCCCCAGCATTTT,CASNFLEAYQPQHF
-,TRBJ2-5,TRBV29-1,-,TGCAGCGTTGAAGATCACGAGTCAGGGTGGGACTGGGGCACCCAGTACTTC,CSVEDHESGWDWGTQYF
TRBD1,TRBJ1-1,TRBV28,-,TGTGCCAGCAGTCCAAGACAGGGATTGGCTTTCTTT,CASSPRQGLAFF
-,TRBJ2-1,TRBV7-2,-,TGTGCCAGCAGCCCAGAGTGGTGGCTCGAAAACAATGAGCAGTTCTTC,CASSPEWWLENNEQFF
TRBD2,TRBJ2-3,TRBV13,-,TGTGCCAGCAGCCTTCTAGCGGGGGATCACACAGATACGCAGTATTTT,CASSLLAGDHTDTQYF
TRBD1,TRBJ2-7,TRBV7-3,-,TGTGCCAGCAGCTCGGCCGGGACAGGGTGCTACGAGCAGTACTTC,CASSSAGTGCYEQYF